These T cell receptor beta chains were read from a single sample in a study of blood T cell repertoires in COVID-19. TCRdb keeps only in-frame clones here, not all; method: immunoSEQ multiplex PCR. The data show 250,000 to 300,000 clones, about nine tenths seen once. The sequenced sample consisted of PBMCs or T cells enriched from blood (not recorded which). All receptors come from a young man who had recovered from COVID-19. Both conserved end residues are part of each CDR3. Fields, in order: J gene, clone size, D gene, V gene, CDR3 protein, CDR3 DNA. A D gene is named only where the DNA matches it firmly. Rows may omit the clone size; those that give it use once, few, many or a size class.

TRBJ2-4 few TRBD1 TRBV19 CASSPNTGGVASCNF TGTGCCAGTAGCCCCAATACAGGGGGCGTCGCATCCTGTAACTTC
TRBJ1-2 NA TRBD1 TRBV4-2 CASSQDIGTGLDYGYTF TGTGCCAGCAGCCAAGATATCGGGACAGGGTTGGACTATGGCTACACCTTC
TRBJ2-1 NA TRBD2 TRBV5-1 CASSLDGGRAYNEQFF TGCGCCAGCAGCTTGGATGGCGGGAGGGCCTACAATGAGCAGTTCTTC
TRBJ2-7 NA TRBD1 TRBV10-1 CASLFARDSCHEQYF TGCGCCAGTTTATTCGCCCGGGACAGTTGCCACGAGCAGTACTTC
TRBJ2-4 NA NA TRBV7-9 CASRPGLF TGTGCCAGCCGGCCAGGACTCTTC
TRBJ2-7 once TRBD1 TRBV19 CASSTPGGWSEQYF TGTGCCAGTAGTACACCAGGGGGATGGAGCGAGCAGTACTTC
TRBJ2-5 NA NA TRBV25-1 CATGGLGTQETQYF TGTGCCACCGGGGGTTTGGGAACACAAGAGACCCAGTACTTC
TRBJ1-4 NA NA TRBV3-1/TRBV3-2 CASSFKGGEKLFF TGTGCCAGCAGCTTCAAGGGGGGGGAAAAACTGTTTTTT
TRBJ2-7 few NA TRBV5-4 CASSLGGRPQYF TGTGCCAGCAGCTTGGGAGGGAGGCCGCAGTACTTC
TRBJ1-2 NA TRBD1 TRBV6-1 CASSEGQGQGWGGYTF TGTGCCAGCAGTGAGGGTCAGGGACAGGGGTGGGGTGGCTACACCTTC
TRBJ2-7 few NA TRBV28 CASSLVTGSSYEQYF TGTGCCAGCAGTCTAGTAACGGGATCCTCCTACGAGCAGTACTTC
TRBJ2-5 once NA TRBV13 CASSPAVVAENQETQYF TGTGCCAGCAGCCCCGCCGTTGTAGCGGAGAACCAAGAGACCCAGTACTTC
TRBJ2-1 NA TRBD2 TRBV10-3 CAIRGTSGSSYNEQFF TGTGCCATCAGGGGGACTAGCGGGAGCTCCTACAATGAGCAGTTCTTC
TRBJ1-3 NA NA TRBV18 CASSPPAGSGIYF TGTGCCAGCTCACCCCCCGCAGGGAGCGGGATATATTTT
TRBJ1-4 NA NA TRBV19 CASTGLSEKLFF TGTGCCAGTACAGGGCTAAGTGAAAAACTGTTTTTT
TRBJ2-2 once NA TRBV14 CASSQQYTGELFF TGTGCCAGCAGCCAGCAGTACACCGGGGAGCTGTTTTTT
TRBJ2-5 NA NA TRBV7-6 CASSLGGTNQETQYF TGTGCCAGCAGCTTAGGAGGGACAAACCAAGAGACCCAGTACTTC
TRBJ1-1 NA TRBD1 TRBV5-6 CASNEPGGHTEAFF TGTGCCAGCAACGAGCCAGGGGGTCACACTGAAGCTTTCTTT
TRBJ1-5 NA TRBD1 TRBV28 CANGQGNQPQHF TGTGCCAACGGACAGGGCAATCAGCCCCAGCATTTT
TRBJ2-2 NA TRBD2 TRBV2 CASSESGGFDGELFF TGTGCCAGCAGTGAATCGGGGGGGTTTGATGGGGAGCTGTTTTTT
TRBJ2-6 NA TRBD1 TRBV5-1 CASSLGDRGSLSDVLTF TGCGCCAGCAGCTTGGGAGACAGGGGGAGTCTCTCGGACGTCCTGACTTTC
TRBJ2-3 NA TRBD2 TRBV2 CASSLAGVPTDTQYF TGTGCCAGCAGTCTAGCGGGGGTCCCCACAGATACGCAGTATTTT
TRBJ2-3 NA TRBD2 TRBV4-2 CASSQDGPAGGFTDTQYF TGTGCCAGCAGCCAAGATGGTCCAGCGGGGGGTTTCACGGATACGCAGTATTTT
TRBJ2-6 NA TRBD1 TRBV19 CASSNPTGVLTF TGTGCCAGTAGTAACCCGACAGGGGTCCTGACTTTC
TRBJ1-5 once TRBD1 TRBV28 CASRQPTGRNQPQHF TGTGCCAGCAGACAACCGACAGGGCGGAATCAGCCCCAGCATTTT
TRBJ2-3 NA TRBD2 TRBV5-1 CASNGLAGGSDTQYF TGCGCCAGCAATGGACTAGCGGGGGGCTCAGATACGCAGTATTTT
TRBJ2-7 NA TRBD2 TRBV7-9 CASSIRSSGTSYEQYF TGTGCCAGCAGCATTCGAAGTAGCGGGACCTCCTACGAGCAGTACTTC
TRBJ1-3 NA TRBD1 TRBV30 CAWGTWGTALSGNTIYF TGTGCCTGGGGAACTTGGGGGACAGCTTTAAGTGGAAACACCATATATTTT
TRBJ2-3 NA TRBD2 TRBV6-1 CASSEGGRSTDTQYF TGTGCCAGCAGTGAAGGCGGGAGAAGCACAGATACGCAGTATTTT
TRBJ2-1 NA NA TRBV11-2 CASSLEGAGYNEQFF TGTGCCAGCAGCTTAGAGGGGGCCGGGTACAATGAGCAGTTCTTC
TRBJ1-3 NA NA TRBV7-9 CASSINYRVSGNTIYF TGTGCCAGCAGCATTAACTACAGGGTCTCTGGAAACACCATATATTTT
TRBJ1-2 NA NA TRBV7-9 CASSLATAYGYTF TGTGCCAGCAGCTTAGCGACAGCCTATGGCTACACCTTC
TRBJ2-3 NA NA TRBV27 CASSLQDSHTDTQYF TGTGCCAGCAGCCTCCAGGACAGCCACACAGATACGCAGTATTTT
TRBJ1-1 NA NA TRBV11-3 CASSSSGSPEAFF TGTGCCAGCAGCTCGTCAGGGTCTCCTGAAGCTTTCTTT
TRBJ2-7 few NA TRBV7-6 CASSPDQNAGGASSYEQYF TGTGCCAGCAGCCCTGATCAGAATGCGGGCGGGGCGAGCTCCTACGAGCAGTACTTC
TRBJ2-5 NA NA TRBV4-1 CASSPLGQETQYF TGCGCCAGCAGCCCACTAGGCCAAGAGACCCAGTACTTC
TRBJ2-5 NA TRBD1 TRBV5-8 CASSLGRTGGKKETQYF TGTGCCAGCAGCTTGGGTCGGACAGGGGGAAAGAAAGAGACCCAGTACTTC
TRBJ2-7 NA NA TRBV28 CASRVQGSSYEQYF TGTGCCAGCAGGGTTCAGGGGTCTTCCTACGAGCAGTACTTC
TRBJ2-5 NA TRBD2 TRBV10-3 CAISEVGLAGVSAQETQYF TGTGCCATCAGTGAAGTAGGGCTAGCGGGAGTATCGGCCCAAGAGACCCAGTACTTC
TRBJ2-7 NA TRBD2 TRBV4-1 CASSQTPGGEYEQYF TGCGCCAGCAGCCAAACTCCCGGGGGGGAGTACGAGCAGTACTTC
TRBJ2-7 NA NA TRBV5-6 CASSPGQQSYEQYF TGTGCCAGCAGCCCCGGACAGCAATCCTACGAGCAGTACTTC
TRBJ2-1 NA TRBD2 TRBV5-1 CASGRGAGGIDEQFF TGCGCCAGCGGCAGAGGCGCGGGAGGGATCGATGAGCAGTTCTTC
TRBJ1-6 NA NA TRBV30 CAWNGAGSYNSPLHF TGTGCCTGGAATGGGGCAGGCTCCTATAATTCACCCCTCCACTTT
TRBJ1-5 few NA TRBV19 CASSIQGYQPQHF TGTGCCAGTAGTATACAGGGCTATCAGCCCCAGCATTTT
TRBJ1-5 NA NA TRBV19 CASSIRGAADQPQHF TGTGCCAGTAGTATCCGGGGGGCGGCCGATCAGCCCCAGCATTTT
TRBJ1-2 NA NA TRBV6-5 CASLEPFYGYTF TGTGCCAGCTTGGAGCCGTTCTATGGCTACACCTTC
TRBJ1-1 NA NA TRBV25-1 CASSVFDSLMNTEAFF TGTGCCAGCAGTGTCTTTGACAGTCTCATGAACACTGAAGCTTTCTTT
TRBJ2-7 NA NA TRBV4-2 CASSQEAGFSYEQYF TGTGCCAGCAGCCAAGAGGCGGGGTTCTCCTACGAGCAGTACTTC
TRBJ1-4 NA TRBD1 TRBV5-1 CASSSGQPNEKLFF TGCGCCAGCAGCTCGGGACAGCCTAATGAAAAACTGTTTTTT
TRBJ1-1 NA NA TRBV5-1 CASSPSGSPEAFF TGCGCCAGCAGCCCCTCAGGGTCCCCTGAAGCTTTCTTT
TRBJ1-5 once NA TRBV27 CASSWEPRQPQHF TGTGCCAGCAGTTGGGAGCCACGCCAGCCCCAGCATTTT
TRBJ1-2 NA NA TRBV7-9 CASSLAEGVGYTF TGTGCCAGCAGCTTAGCCGAGGGGGTTGGCTACACCTTC
TRBJ2-3 NA NA TRBV6-5 CASSLTSITDTQYF TGTGCCAGCAGTCTCACTAGCATCACAGATACGCAGTATTTT
TRBJ1-5 NA TRBD1 TRBV7-2 CASSAQGAGQPQHF TGTGCCAGCAGCGCCCAGGGGGCCGGACAGCCCCAGCATTTT
TRBJ1-4 NA NA TRBV5-4 CASGPFANEKLFF TGTGCCAGCGGGCCGTTTGCTAATGAAAAACTGTTTTTT